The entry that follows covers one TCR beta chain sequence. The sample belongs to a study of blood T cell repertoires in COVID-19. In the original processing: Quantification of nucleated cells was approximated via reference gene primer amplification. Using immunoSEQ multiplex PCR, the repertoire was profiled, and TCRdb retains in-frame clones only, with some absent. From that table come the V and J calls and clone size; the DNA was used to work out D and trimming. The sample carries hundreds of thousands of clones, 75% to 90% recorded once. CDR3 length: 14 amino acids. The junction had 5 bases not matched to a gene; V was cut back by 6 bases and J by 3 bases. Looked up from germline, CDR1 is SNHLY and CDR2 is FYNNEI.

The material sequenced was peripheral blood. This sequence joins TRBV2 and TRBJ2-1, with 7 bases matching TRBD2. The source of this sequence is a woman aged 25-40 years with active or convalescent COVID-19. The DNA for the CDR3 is TGTGCCAGCAGGCGACTAGCCGGCTACAATGAGCAGTTCTTC. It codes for CASRRLAGYNEQFF.